These 7 T cell receptor beta chains were all obtained from the same sample, sequenced in a study of T-cell memory formation after mild COVID-19. TCRdb re-derived calls from the 5' RACE reads in MiXCR, one entry per CDR3 protein. The sample lists almost 35,000 distinct CDR3 sequences; just under 8% were seen once. The sample comprised PBMCs or a T cell subset sorted from them (not recorded which). These receptor sequences come from a man aged 18 to 30 who had mild COVID-19 (a few samples of this study predate the infection). Cell type and time point are not known.

The sample holds many counts of this clonotype. This chain's CDR3 is CASSATSGTENTGELFF. The DNA of the CDR3 is TGTGCCAGCAGCGCCACCTCCGGGACAGAGAACACCGGGGAGCTGTTTTTT. The genes are TRBV6-7 and TRBJ2-2, with 7 positions matching TRBD1. TRBV6-7 qualifies as an ORF whose function is uncertain. After removal of 6 bases from V and 1 base from J, the junction contained 11 bases not matched to a gene. This CDR3 has 17 residues.

The table lists this clonotype with a few counts. The V gene is TRBV5-1, the J gene TRBJ2-2; D not certain. The CDR3 totals 15 residues. CDR1 and CDR2 (germline): SGHRS, YFSETQ. V was clipped by 0 bases and J by 2 bases, with 8 bases between them. CDR3 DNA sequence: TGCGCCAGCAGCTTGGACGGACCTAACACCGGGGAGCTGTTTTTT. It yields the protein CASSLDGPNTGELFF.

This clonotype was seen ten or more times. J is TRBJ2-5 and V is TRBV5-1, with D perhaps TRBD1 (5 bases). V lost 2 bases, J lost 2 bases, and 7 bases lay in between. There are 13 residues in the CDR3. Germline V gene data show CDR1 as SGHRS and CDR2 as YFSETQ. The CDR3 sequence: CASSFDSQETQYF. CDR3 sequence (DNA): TGCGCCAGCAGCTTTGACAGTCAAGAGACCCAGTACTTC.

This clonotype was counted at least ten times. The chain joins TRBV2 to TRBJ2-5, with D perhaps TRBD1 (6 bases). V was shortened by 6 bases and J by 5 bases, with 19 bases between the two germline ends. This CDR3 has 15 residues. Germline V CDR1 and CDR2: SNHLY, FYNNEI. The CDR3 nucleotides read TGTGCCAGCAGCCCCCTGACAGGCCGCCGGGAGACCCAGTACTTC. Translation gives CASSPLTGRRETQYF. The entire variable domain, with the rest obtained from reference TRBV2 and TRBJ2-5, is as follows: EPEVTQTPSHQVTQMGQEVILRCVPISNHLYFYWYRQILGQKVEFLVSFYNNEISEKSEIFDDQFSVERPDGSNFTLKIRSTKLEDSAMYFCASSPLTGRRETQYFGPGTRLLVL.

The sample holds many counts of this clonotype. The chain is built from TRBV27 and TRBJ1-5; a weak D match, TRBD1 (5 bases). V dropped 6 bases and J dropped 0 bases, with 12 bases sitting between them. Looked up from germline, CDR1 is MNHEY and CDR2 is SMNVEV (reference sequence). CDR3 length: 15 amino acids. The CDR3 DNA reads as TGTGCCAGCAGCCCTACAGGTAATAGCAATCAGCCCCAGCATTTT. Its translation: CASSPTGNSNQPQHF.

This clonotype was seen ten or more times. This sequence joins TRBV28 and TRBJ2-3, with 9 bases fitting TRBD2. CDR3 length: 15 residues. Unmatched junction bases numbered 3, after V lost 4 bases and J lost 1 base. The germline V gene has CDR1 MDHEN and CDR2 SYDVKM. The CDR3 region is CASSWASGGTDTQYF. In nucleotides, the CDR3 is TGTGCCAGCAGTTGGGCTAGCGGGGGCACAGATACGCAGTATTTT.

This clonotype occurred many times. J is TRBJ1-2 and V is TRBV5-1, with a tentative D call TRBD1 (5 bases). The germline CDR1 and CDR2 sequences are SGHRS and YFSETQ. The CDR3 totals 16 residues. V was shortened by 6 bases and J by 12 bases, with 30 bases between the two germline ends. Here the CDR3 reads CASKSKTGTDASGNTF. The DNA for the CDR3 is TGCGCCAGCAAATCAAAGACCGGGACCGACGCCTCGGGGAACACCTTC.